This T cell receptor beta chain emerged from a study of blood T cell repertoires in COVID-19. Study information: Whether acute or convalescent, the COVID-19 samples came from the United States, Italy and Spain. The analysed material was cDNA or gDNA that came from T cells, B-cell-depleted T cells, or PBMCs.

The CDR3 has 15 residues. Per the germline V gene, CDR1 is SGHRS and CDR2 is YFSETQ. Losses at the gene ends were 5 bases for V and 6 bases for J; bases not matched to a gene: 6. Original analysis: Counts of nucleated cells, estimated from reference gene primer amplification, were obtained. TCRdb's copy holds only in-frame clones and misses some; the assay was immunoSEQ multiplex PCR. V and J calls and clone size come straight from that table; D and trimming were deduced from the DNA. This table has around 260,000 clones, around 80% appearing once. The V call is TRBV5-1, the J call TRBJ1-6; 9 positions agree with TRBD1. This TCR came from a man in his 60s with acute or convalescent COVID-19. Sequencing was done on a sample of peripheral blood. The DNA for the CDR3 is TGCGCCAGCAGTGCGGGACAGGGAGGTAATTCACCCCTCCACTTT. Encoded protein: CASSAGQGGNSPLHF.